The subject of this entry is one T cell receptor beta chain. V was shortened by 6 bases and J by 8 bases, with 17 bases between the two germline ends. Germline CDR1 and CDR2: WNHNN and SYGVQD (reference sequence). This CDR3 comprises 14 residues. Splitting of CD4+ cells produced CD45RA+ naive and CD45RA-negative memory subsets. The assay was run at deep level. Under the authors' procedure: ImmunoSEQ junction-only sequences lacked quality scores, so their filtering differed. Only in-frame clones appear in the TCRdb table, and some are missing; sequencing was by immunoSEQ multiplex PCR. That table gives V, J and clone size, and the DNA gave D and trimming. The sample has around 1.6 million clones, 98% seen once. The source of the sample is a study of shared clonotypes between healthy human individuals.

Sequencing was done on a sample of naive CD4+ T cells sorted from blood. Subset specified: CD45RA+ positively selected. The chain recombines TRBV10-1 with TRBJ2-1, with TRBD2 as a possible D gene (6 bases). The source of this sequence is a man aged 30-40 years in good health. The DNA of the CDR3 is TGCGCCAGCAGGTCTGGGACCGGGGGACATGAGCAGTTCTTC. Amino acids: CASRSGTGGHEQFF.